A single sample is the source of the 21 T cell receptor beta chains below, sequenced in a study of a mutant IDH1 vaccine in newly diagnosed glioma. The repertoire was sequenced with immunoSEQ multiplex PCR; TCRdb's copy has only in-frame clones and lacks some. The table has some 54,000 clones, around 84% seen once; the top ten hold roughly 4%. The time point was: week 35, safety follow-up. Vaccination used 300 ug of mutant IDH1 20-mer peptide per dose, with topical imiquimod. No antigens are known for them. The material was PBMCs, obtained from a glioma patient whose treatment included an IDH1 peptide vaccine. All receptors derive from a woman aged 18-29 years with glioma.

The chain combines TRBV7-9 with TRBJ1-1; the D is unclear. The V gene's germline CDR1 is SEHNR and CDR2 FQNEAQ (reference sequence). The CDR3 runs to 17 residues. The V end lost 1 base, the J end lost 1 base, and 16 bases lay between the germline ends. The CDR3 DNA follows: TGTGCCAGCAGCTTAGAGGGATTCGATGGTAAGAACACTGAAGCTTTCTTT. This codes for CASSLEGFDGKNTEAFF.

This chain connects TRBV7-7 to TRBJ2-1, with 7 bases lining up with TRBD1. The CDR3 spans 15 residues. Germline CDR1 and CDR2: SSHAT and FNYEAQ (reference sequence). V was pared by 6 bases and J by 4 bases, with 9 bases of the junction left unmatched. CDR3 amino acids: CASSPLTGSYNEQFF. CDR3 DNA: TGTGCCAGCAGTCCGTTGACAGGGTCATACAATGAGCAGTTCTTC.

This rearrangement joins TRBV27 to TRBJ1-5, with D perhaps TRBD1 (6 bases). The CDR3 extends over 15 amino acids. The germline V gene has CDR1 MNHEY and CDR2 SMNVEV (reference sequence). The V end lost 5 bases, the J end lost 8 bases, and 19 bases lay between the germline ends. CDR3 coding DNA: TGTGCCAGCAGTCCCCAGGGGTCTGGACTTGAGCCCCAGCATTTT. Its protein is CASSPQGSGLEPQHF.

The chain carries TRBV6-6 and TRBJ2-2, with 8 bases matching TRBD1. The CDR3 contains 15 residues. J gave up 7 bases and V 6 bases, and 10 bases lay outside the gene matches. In germline, CDR1 is MNHNY, CDR2 SVGAGI (reference sequence). As DNA, the CDR3 is TGTGCCAGCAGCCGCGGACAGGGTGGTGTCGGGGAGCTGTTTTTT. It encodes CASSRGQGGVGELFF.

The rearrangement uses TRBV5-6 and TRBJ2-4, with 7 bases fitting TRBD2. CDR1 is SGHDT, CDR2 YYEEEE, per germline. V trimming: 0 bases; J trimming: 8 bases; junction bases outside the gene matches: 8. This CDR3 has 15 residues. DNA of the CDR3: TGTGCCAGCAGCTTGGGGGCGGCGGGAGTTGACATTCAGTACTTC. It yields the protein CASSLGAAGVDIQYF.

CDR3 sequence reads: CASRNRGTDTQYF. Written as DNA, the CDR3 is TGTGCCAGTAGAAACAGGGGCACAGATACGCAGTATTTT. The chain recombines TRBV19 with TRBJ2-3; weak D call: TRBD1 (6 bases). Germline V gene sequence: CDR1 LNHDA, CDR2 SQIVND (reference sequence). This CDR3 is built from 13 residues. The germline V and J ends were trimmed by 6 bases and 1 base, with 8 bases remaining between them.

This clone was observed a few times. The chain is built from TRBV21-1 and TRBJ2-7; the tabulated D call, TRBD1, remains unverified against the DNA. TRBV21-1 is described as a pseudogene. The CDR3 sequence is 15 residues long. In DNA, the CDR3 is TGTGCCAGCAGCAAAGCCGGGACAGGGCCCCACGAGCAGTACTTC. This gives the protein CASSKAGTGPHEQYF.

This rearrangement joins TRBV7-9 to TRBJ2-6, with 12 bases that match TRBD2. Germline V lookup: CDR1 SEHNR, CDR2 FQNEAQ (reference sequence). The CDR3 contains 19 residues. Germline trimming cut 3 bases from V and 0 bases from J; bases unmatched to any gene: 6. The CDR3 sequence is CASSFPRTSGTSGANVLTF. The CDR3 DNA follows: TGTGCCAGCAGCTTTCCGCGGACTAGCGGGACCTCTGGGGCCAACGTCCTGACTTTC.

This rearrangement joins TRBV5-6 to TRBJ1-5; 10 nucleotides line up with TRBD1. Per the germline V gene, CDR1 is SGHDT and CDR2 is YYEEEE. This CDR3 is 16 amino acids long. Germline trimming cut 4 bases from V and 2 bases from J; bases unmatched to any gene: 6. The chain's CDR3 is CASSSRDRGGNQPQHF. The CDR3 DNA follows: TGTGCCAGCAGCAGCCGGGACAGGGGTGGCAATCAGCCCCAGCATTTT. The whole variable domain, filled in from reference TRBV5-6 and TRBJ1-5, reads DAGVTQSPTHLIKTRGQQVTLRCSPKSGHDTVSWYQQALGQGPQFIFQYYEEEERQRGNFPDRFSGHQFPNYSSELNVNALLLGDSALYLCASSSRDRGGNQPQHFGDGTRLSIL.

The chain combines TRBV29-1 with TRBJ2-7; the match to TRBD1 covers 9 bases. CDR3 size: 15 residues. V trimming: 4 bases; J trimming: 5 bases; junction bases outside the gene matches: 12. The V gene's germline CDR1 is SQVTM and CDR2 ANQGSEA. The CDR3 sequence is CSVAVKGQGRDEQYF. The DNA for the CDR3 is TGCAGCGTTGCTGTGAAGGGACAGGGTCGGGACGAGCAGTACTTC.

The chain carries TRBV7-9 and TRBJ2-3; 7 bases fit TRBD2. Trimming at V came to 3 bases and at J to 5 bases, leaving 11 bases not matched to a gene. The CDR3 is 16 amino acids. Germline CDR1 and CDR2: SEHNR and FQNEAQ (reference sequence). CDR3 in DNA: TGTGCCAGCAGCTTGGGGTTGGGGGGGATCGAAGATACGCAGTATTTT. The encoded protein is CASSLGLGGIEDTQYF.

A single count supports this clone. This chain uses TRBV5-1 with TRBJ1-5; possible D gene TRBD1, 6 bases. Germline CDR1 SGHRS, CDR2 YFSETQ. The CDR3 totals 15 residues. Trimming cost V 4 bases and J 2 bases, with 13 bases left between them. This chain's CDR3 is CASSQGTSGNQPQHF. CDR3 sequence (DNA): TGCGCCAGCAGCCAGGGGACCAGCGGCAATCAGCCCCAGCATTTT.

V and J are TRBV6-1 and TRBJ1-2; 9 positions agree with TRBD1. With 6 bases clipped from V and 7 bases from J, the junction kept 9 bases outside the gene matches. The CDR3 totals 14 residues. Germline CDR1 reads MNHNS; CDR2 reads SASEGT. The CDR3, as DNA: TGTGCCAGCAGGGCGGACAGGGGAGAGAGTGGCTACACCTTC. It translates to CASRADRGESGYTF.

V gene TRBV9 combines with J gene TRBJ1-2; TRBD1 might be the D (6 bases). V lost 2 bases to trimming and J lost 6 bases, with 14 bases between them. Germline assignment: CDR1 SGDLS and CDR2 YYNGEE. CDR3 length equals 14 residues. In nucleotides, the CDR3 is TGTGCCAGCAGCGTGGGGACACAGGATGATGGCTACACCTTC. It specifies CASSVGTQDDGYTF. Based on the CDR3 plus reference TRBV9 and TRBJ1-2, the full variable domain is DSGVTQTPKHLITATGQRVTLRCSPRSGDLSVYWYQQSLDQGLQFLIQYYNGEERAKGNILERFSAQQFPDLHSELNLSSLELGDSALYFCASSVGTQDDGYTFGSGTRLTVV.

The gene calls are TRBV7-9 and TRBJ1-5; the D gene is possibly TRBD1 (5 bases). V lost 1 base to trimming and J lost 5 bases, with 9 bases between them. The CDR3 runs 14 residues. Germline V lookup: CDR1 SEHNR, CDR2 FQNEAQ (reference sequence). The CDR3: CASSLVGEDQPQHF. The CDR3 DNA sequence: TGTGCCAGCAGCTTAGTGGGGGAGGATCAGCCCCAGCATTTT.

The genes are TRBV6-5 and TRBJ1-1, with D possibly TRBD1 on 6 matching bases. Trimming pared 7 bases from V and 11 bases from J, leaving 20 bases between. Germline CDR1 and CDR2: MNHEY and SVGAGI. This CDR3 region has 13 residues. The DNA of the CDR3 is TGTGCCAGCACAAAAACCTTACAGGGACGGGCTTTCTTT. Its translation: CASTKTLQGRAFF.

The gene calls are TRBV27 and TRBJ2-2; D ambiguous. The CDR3 sequence is 12 residues long. V was shortened by 4 bases and J by 2 bases, with 2 bases between the two germline ends. Germline-derived CDR1 and CDR2 are MNHEY and SMNVEV (reference sequence). The CDR3 loop reads CASSYNTGELFF. CDR3 nucleotides: TGTGCCAGCAGTTATAACACCGGGGAGCTGTTTTTT.

The V gene is TRBV5-1, the J gene TRBJ1-1, with 9 bases identical to TRBD1. The CDR3 has 17 residues. Germline-derived CDR1 and CDR2 are SGHRS and YFSETQ. The trim removed 4 bases at V and 0 bases at J, leaving 10 bases unmatched. DNA for the CDR3: TGCGCCAGCAGCAGACGGACAGGGGCGGCCATGAACACTGAAGCTTTCTTT. Protein product: CASSRRTGAAMNTEAFF.

V and J are TRBV7-2 and TRBJ2-7; 10 bases line up with TRBD1. Germline V gene lookup returns CDR1 SGHTA and CDR2 FQGNSA. The CDR3 length is 15 residues. V dropped 5 bases and J dropped 4; count of bases not matched to a gene: 8. The CDR3 nucleotides read TGTGCCAGCAGCCGAGGGGGACAGGGGAGTTACGAGCAGTACTTC. This translates into CASSRGGQGSYEQYF.

The genes are TRBV7-7 and TRBJ1-4; D is unresolved. Per germline, CDR1 SSHAT and CDR2 FNYEAQ (reference sequence). V was cut by 10 bases and J by 7 bases, with 10 bases left in between. The CDR3 totals 11 residues. The CDR3 DNA reads as TGTGCCATCCGGTTGGCTGAAAAACTGTTTTTT. This encodes CAIRLAEKLFF.

The chain carries TRBV9 and TRBJ2-7; D assignment may be TRBD1 or TRBD2 (5 bases each). Germline CDR1 SGDLS, CDR2 YYNGEE. This CDR3 is 13 amino acids long. The V and J ends lost 3 bases and 2 bases respectively, with 9 bases between them. The CDR3 reads CASSAGTTYEQYF. CDR3 in DNA: TGTGCCAGCAGCGCCGGGACCACCTACGAGCAGTACTTC.